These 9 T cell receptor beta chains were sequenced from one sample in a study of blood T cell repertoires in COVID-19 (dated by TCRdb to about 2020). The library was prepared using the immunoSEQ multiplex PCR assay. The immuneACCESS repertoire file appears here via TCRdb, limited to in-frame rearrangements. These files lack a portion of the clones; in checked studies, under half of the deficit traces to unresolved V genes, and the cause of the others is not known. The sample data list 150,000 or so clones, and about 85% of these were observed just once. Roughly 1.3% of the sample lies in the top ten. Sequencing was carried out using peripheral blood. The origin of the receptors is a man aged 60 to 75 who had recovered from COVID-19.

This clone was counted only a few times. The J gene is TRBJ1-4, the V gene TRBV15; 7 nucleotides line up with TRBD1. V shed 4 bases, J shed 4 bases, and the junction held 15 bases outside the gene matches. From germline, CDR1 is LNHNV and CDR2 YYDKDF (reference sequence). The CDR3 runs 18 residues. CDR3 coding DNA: TGTGCCACCAGCATAACCACGGATGGGACAGAAAATAATGAAAAACTGTTTTTT. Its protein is CATSITTDGTENNEKLFF.

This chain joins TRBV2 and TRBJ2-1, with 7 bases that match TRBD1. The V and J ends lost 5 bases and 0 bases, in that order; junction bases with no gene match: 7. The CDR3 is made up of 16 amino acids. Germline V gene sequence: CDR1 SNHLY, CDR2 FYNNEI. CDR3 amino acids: CASSKDRPGSYNEQFF. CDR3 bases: TGTGCCAGCAGTAAGGACAGGCCGGGCTCCTACAATGAGCAGTTCTTC.

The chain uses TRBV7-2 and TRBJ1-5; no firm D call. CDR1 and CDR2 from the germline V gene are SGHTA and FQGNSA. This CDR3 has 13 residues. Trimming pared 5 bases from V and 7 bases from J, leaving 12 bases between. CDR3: CASSIHRGQPQHF. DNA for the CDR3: TGTGCCAGCAGCATTCACAGAGGGCAGCCCCAGCATTTT.

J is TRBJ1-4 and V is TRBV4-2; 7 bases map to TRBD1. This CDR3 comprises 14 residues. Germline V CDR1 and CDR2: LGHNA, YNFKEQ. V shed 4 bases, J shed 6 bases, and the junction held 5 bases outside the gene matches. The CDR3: CASSPGQADEKLFF. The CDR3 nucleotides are TGTGCCAGCAGCCCAGGACAGGCGGATGAAAAACTGTTTTTT.

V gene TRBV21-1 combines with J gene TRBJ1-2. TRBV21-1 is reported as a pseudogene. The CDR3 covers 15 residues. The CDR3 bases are TGTGCCAGCAGCAAAGGGACGGACTCCAACTATGGCTACACCTTC. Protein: CASSKGTDSNYGYTF.

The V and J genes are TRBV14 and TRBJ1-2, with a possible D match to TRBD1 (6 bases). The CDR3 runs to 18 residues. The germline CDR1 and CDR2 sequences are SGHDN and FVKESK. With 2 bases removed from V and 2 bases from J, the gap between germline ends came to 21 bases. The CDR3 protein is CASSQLSGERAGNYGYTF. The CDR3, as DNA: TGTGCCAGCAGCCAACTTTCAGGGGAACGGGCCGGGAACTATGGCTACACCTTC.

The CDR3 bases are TGTGCCAGCAGTTCCGACAGGGGGAGTCAGCCCCAGCATTTT. Translating gives CASSSDRGSQPQHF. This chain uses TRBV2 with TRBJ1-5, with 9 nucleotides matching TRBD1. Looked up from germline, CDR1 is SNHLY and CDR2 is FYNNEI. The CDR3 has 14 amino acids. Trimming cost V 5 bases and J 6 bases; bases outside gene matches: 5.

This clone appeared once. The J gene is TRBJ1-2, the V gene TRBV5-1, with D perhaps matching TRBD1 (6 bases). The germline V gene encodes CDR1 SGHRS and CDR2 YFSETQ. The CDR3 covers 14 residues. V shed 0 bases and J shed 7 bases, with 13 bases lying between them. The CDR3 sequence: CASSLAAGEGGYTF. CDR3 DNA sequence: TGCGCCAGCAGCTTGGCGGCAGGGGAGGGTGGCTACACCTTC. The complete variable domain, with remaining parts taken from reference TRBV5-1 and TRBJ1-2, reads KAGVTQTPRYLIKTRGQQVTLSCSPISGHRSVSWYQQTPGQGLQFLFEYFSETQRNKGNFPGRFSGRQFSNSRSEMNVSTLELGDSALYLCASSLAAGEGGYTFGSGTRLTVV.

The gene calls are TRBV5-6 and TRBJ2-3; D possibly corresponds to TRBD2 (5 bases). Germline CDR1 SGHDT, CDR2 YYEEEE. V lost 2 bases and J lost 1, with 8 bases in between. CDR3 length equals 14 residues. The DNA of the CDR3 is TGTGCCAGCAGCTTAGGAGCGGGCACAGATACGCAGTATTTT. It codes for CASSLGAGTDTQYF.